This passage covers 15 T cell receptor beta chains from one sample sequenced in a study of blood T cells in healthy people across ages. It was with a sample-barcoded 5' primer and a J-beta primer mix that a second PCR of about 6 to 11 cycles was run. TCRdb itself ran the 5' RACE reads through MiXCR, one entry per CDR3 protein. The sample holds about 730,000 distinct CDR3 sequences; more than 40% are singletons and the top ten take 20% to 25%. Sequencing was performed on blood. These receptors all stem from a woman in her sixties or seventies in good health.

Concerning this clonotype itself: It may be a read error: a sequence one base away is much more abundant. The V call is TRBV29-1, the J call TRBJ2-2; D is undetermined. V dropped 3 bases and J dropped 1 base, with 12 bases sitting between them. CDR1 is SQVTM and CDR2 is ANQGSEA in the germline V gene. This CDR3 has 15 amino acids. CDR3 coding DNA: TGCAGCGTTGATAATGGGCGAGTGAACACCGGGGAGCTGTTTTTT. Its protein is CSVDNGRVNTGELFF.

The chain employs TRBV7-2 and TRBJ2-1; D possibly corresponds to TRBD2 (5 bases). Looked up from germline, CDR1 is SGHTA and CDR2 is FQGNSA. The CDR3 extends over 16 amino acids. V shed 3 bases and J shed 0 bases, with 12 bases lying between them. CDR3 in DNA: TGTGCCAGCAGCTTTACTAGTACCAGCTCCTACAATGAGCAGTTCTTC. Translating it yields CASSFTSTSSYNEQFF.

The chain joins TRBV2 to TRBJ2-5, with D perhaps matching TRBD2 (6 bases). Trimming shortened V by 2 bases and J by 5 bases, and 6 bases separated the two germline ends. Germline loops: CDR1 SNHLY, CDR2 FYNNEI. This CDR3 has 12 residues. CDR3 amino acids: CASSELAETQYF. The CDR3 nucleotides are TGTGCCAGCAGTGAACTAGCGGAGACCCAGTACTTC.

This clonotype is a singleton in its sample. One base away lies a much larger clone, so this may be a sequencing read error. The chain combines TRBV7-9 with TRBJ2-7; no firm D call. The CDR3 has 15 residues. Trimming left V 3 bases short and J 1 base short, with 13 bases between. Germline V gives CDR1 SEHNR, CDR2 FQNEAQ (reference sequence). The DNA of the CDR3 is TGTGCCAGCAGCTTCGCGAGCAGGCAATCCTACGAGCAGTACTTC. Its protein product is CASSFASRQSYEQYF.

The gene calls are TRBV12-3 or TRBV12-4 and TRBJ2-2; perhaps TRBD1 as D (6 bases). The CDR3 spans 13 residues. V lost 6 bases and J lost 5, with 10 bases in between. CDR3 sequence reads: CASRQGETGELFF. CDR3 bases: TGTGCCAGCAGACAGGGTGAGACCGGGGAGCTGTTTTTT.

This clonotype was detected a few times. V is TRBV27 and J is TRBJ2-1; D not resolved. With the DNA end fitting TRBJ2-7 better, the J assignment may be wrong. Germline V lookup: CDR1 MNHEY, CDR2 SMNVEV (reference sequence). This CDR3 comprises 13 residues. CDR3: CASSVTAYNEQYF. CDR3 DNA sequence: TGTGCCAGCAGTGTAACCGCCTACAATGAGCAGTACTTC.

The chain carries TRBV20-1 and TRBJ2-3; no clear D gene. Between the trimmed V and J ends, which lost 0 bases and 6 bases, there was a span of 13 bases. This CDR3 spans 14 amino acids. The germline V gene has CDR1 DFQATT and CDR2 SNEGSKA (reference sequence). CDR3 residues: CSARDRRFVDTQYF. CDR3 DNA: TGCAGTGCTAGAGATAGGAGATTCGTGGATACGCAGTATTTT.

This clonotype has ten or more counts. The chain links TRBV29-1 to TRBJ1-5; no clear D gene. The V end was cut by 4 bases, the J end by 7 bases, with 8 bases between. This CDR3 region has 11 residues. From germline, CDR1 is SQVTM and CDR2 ANQGSEA. CDR3 in amino acids: CSVGEVQPQHF. In nucleotides, the CDR3 is TGCAGCGTTGGGGAGGTACAGCCCCAGCATTTT.

This clonotype was found a few times. This chain links TRBV6-2 or TRBV6-3 with TRBJ1-2, with D possibly TRBD1 on 6 matching bases. Germline V gene sequence: CDR1 MNHEY, CDR2 SVGEGT. With 4 bases removed from V and 8 bases from J, the gap between germline ends came to 11 bases. This CDR3 region has 12 residues. The CDR3 region has the DNA TGTGCCAGCAGTTTTGCAGGGGACGGCTACACCTTC. Translated: CASSFAGDGYTF.

The genes are TRBV5-4 and TRBJ2-1; a weak D match, TRBD1 (6 bases). The V end was cut by 4 bases, the J end by 0 bases, with 29 bases between. The CDR3 sequence is 21 residues long. Germline V lookup: CDR1 SGHNT, CDR2 YYREEE (reference sequence). CDR3 protein: CASSGQNPGHPARSSYNEQFF. The DNA of the CDR3 is TGTGCCAGCAGCGGCCAAAACCCGGGACACCCGGCGAGGAGCTCCTACAATGAGCAGTTCTTC.

This clonotype was observed a handful of times. The genes are TRBV7-9 and TRBJ2-5; TRBD2 matches 7 bases. Losses at the gene ends were 1 base for V and 0 bases for J; bases not matched to a gene: 8. Germline CDR1 and CDR2: SEHNR and FQNEAQ (reference sequence). The CDR3 is made up of 17 amino acids. The CDR3, as DNA: TGTGCCAGCAGCTTAGGGGGCGGGAGACCGTACCAAGAGACCCAGTACTTC. Its protein product is CASSLGGGRPYQETQYF.

The chain joins TRBV7-3 to TRBJ2-1; 7 bases are shared with TRBD2. This CDR3 is 16 amino acids long. CDR1 and CDR2 from the germline V gene are SGHTA and FQGTGA. V lost 2 bases to trimming and J lost 5 bases; unmatched junction nucleotides: 9. CDR3 in amino acids: CASSLDLRDYHNEQFF. In DNA, the CDR3 is TGTGCCAGCAGCTTAGATTTGAGGGACTACCACAATGAGCAGTTCTTC.

The chain is built from TRBV9 and TRBJ2-1, with 9 bases aligning to TRBD1. The CDR3 is 17 residues long. Germline CDR1 SGDLS, CDR2 YYNGEE. The V and J ends lost 3 bases and 1 base, in that order; junction bases with no gene match: 8. CDR3 coding DNA: TGTGCCAGCAGCGCAATAGGACAGGGGTTTTCCTACAATGAGCAGTTCTTC. Its translation is CASSAIGQGFSYNEQFF.

This clonotype was counted once. A read error may be the cause here, since a much bigger clone is one base away. The chain is built from TRBV29-1 and TRBJ2-1, with a possible D match to TRBD2 (5 bases). CDR3 length: 11 residues. Trimming removed 7 bases at V and 5 bases at J, with 9 bases between. From germline, CDR1 is SQVTM and CDR2 ANQGSEA. The CDR3 DNA follows: TGCAGCGGGGGAGCCCACAATGAGCAGTTCTTC. Protein: CSGGAHNEQFF.

The V gene is TRBV6-6, the J gene TRBJ2-1; 14 nucleotides match TRBD2. CDR3 length: 16 amino acids. CDR1 is MNHNY, CDR2 SVGAGI, per germline (reference sequence). After removal of 6 bases from V and 5 bases from J, the junction contained 6 bases not matched to a gene. The CDR3 DNA sequence: TGTGCCAGCAGGTCAATGACTAGCGGGAGGGACAATGAGCAGTTCTTC. Translated: CASRSMTSGRDNEQFF.